The text below deals with one T cell receptor (beta chain). What it recognizes is unknown. The germline gene is not matched at one end of the junction; a read error may be the cause. Using its own MiXCR run on the reads, TCRdb lists one record per CDR3 protein. This repertoire shows 700,000 to 850,000 distinct CDR3 sequences, approximately 32% found once; its top ten account for around 12%. The data were taken from a study of T cell repertoires in cytomegalovirus infection. Overall study: A matching HLA type, together with CMV infection, was signaled by public TCR beta signatures. Study-level results: The cumulative frequency of public TCR beta families identified carriers of CMV plus the relevant HLA.

The receptor was isolated from a human donor in good health (CMV status not recorded). Some clones in this sample may be carry-over from other donors' samples. The sample consisted of cultured CD8+ T cells from PBMCs, taken from culture after CMV antigen stimulation.

In DNA, the CDR3 is TGTGTCAGCAGCTTAGCGCGGAGGGAAGGGACCGGGGAGCTGTTTTTT. Its protein product is CVSSLARREGTGELFF. The V call is TRBV7-8, the J call TRBJ2-2, with D tentatively TRBD2 (6 bases). This CDR3 spans 16 amino acids. CDR1 and CDR2 (germline): SGHVS, FQNEAQ.